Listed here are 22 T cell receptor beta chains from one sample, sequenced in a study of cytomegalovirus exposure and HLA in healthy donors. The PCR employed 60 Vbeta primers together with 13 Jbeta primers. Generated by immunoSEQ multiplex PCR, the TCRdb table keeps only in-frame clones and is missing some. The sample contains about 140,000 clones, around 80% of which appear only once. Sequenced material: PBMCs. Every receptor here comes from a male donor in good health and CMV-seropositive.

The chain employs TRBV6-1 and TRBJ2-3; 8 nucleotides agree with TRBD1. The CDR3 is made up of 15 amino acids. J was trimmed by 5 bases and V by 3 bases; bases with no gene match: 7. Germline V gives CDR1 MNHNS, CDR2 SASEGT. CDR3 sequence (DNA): TGTGCCAGCAGTGACGAGGACAGGGATGGAGATACGCAGTATTTT. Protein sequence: CASSDEDRDGDTQYF.

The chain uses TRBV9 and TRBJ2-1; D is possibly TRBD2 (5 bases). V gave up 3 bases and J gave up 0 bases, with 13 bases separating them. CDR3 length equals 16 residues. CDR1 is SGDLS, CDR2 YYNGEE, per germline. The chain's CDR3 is CASSAGSAISYNEQFF. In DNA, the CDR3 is TGTGCCAGCAGCGCCGGTAGCGCGATCTCCTACAATGAGCAGTTCTTC.

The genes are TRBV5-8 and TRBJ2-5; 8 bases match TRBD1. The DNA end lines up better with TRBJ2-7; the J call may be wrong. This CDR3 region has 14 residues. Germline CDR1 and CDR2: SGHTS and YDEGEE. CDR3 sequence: CASSFRQGSYEQYF. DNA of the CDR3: TGTGCCAGCAGCTTTAGACAGGGGAGCTACGAGCAGTACTTC.

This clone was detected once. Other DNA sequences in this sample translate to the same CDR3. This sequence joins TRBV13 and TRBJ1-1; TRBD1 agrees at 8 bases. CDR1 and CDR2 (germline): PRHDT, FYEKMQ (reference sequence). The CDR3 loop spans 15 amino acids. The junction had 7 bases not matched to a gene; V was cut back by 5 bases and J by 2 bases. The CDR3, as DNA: TGTGCCAGCAGCCTACGGGGACAGGAAAACACTGAAGCTTTCTTT. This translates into CASSLRGQENTEAFF.

DNA for the CDR3: TGCGCCAGCCGGTTGGGACAGGGTAAATCCGAGCAGTACTTC. It specifies CASRLGQGKSEQYF. The rearrangement joins TRBV5-1 to TRBJ2-7; 9 positions match TRBD1. CDR1 SGHRS and CDR2 YFSETQ come from the germline V gene. The J segment lost 6 bases and the V segment lost 7 bases, leaving 11 bases of the junction unmatched. This CDR3 has 14 amino acids.

The chain's CDR3 is CASSGTGGSGANVLTF. CDR3 nucleotides: TGTGCCAGTAGCGGGACAGGGGGGTCTGGGGCCAACGTCCTGACTTTC. The V gene is TRBV19, the J gene TRBJ2-6; TRBD1 agrees at 11 bases. Germline V gives CDR1 LNHDA, CDR2 SQIVND (reference sequence). This CDR3 has 16 residues. Trimming at V came to 6 bases and at J to 1 base, leaving 2 bases not matched to a gene.

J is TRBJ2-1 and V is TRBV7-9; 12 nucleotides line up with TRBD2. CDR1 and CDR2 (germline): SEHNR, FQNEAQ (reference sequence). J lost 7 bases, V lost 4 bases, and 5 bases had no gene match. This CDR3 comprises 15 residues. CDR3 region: CASSSGLAGLNEQFF. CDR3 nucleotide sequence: TGTGCCAGCAGCTCGGGACTAGCGGGTTTGAATGAGCAGTTCTTC.

The CDR3 is CASSLSKGTVCSYEQYF. The CDR3 nucleotides read TGTGCCAGCAGCTTATCCAAAGGGACAGTCTGCTCCTACGAGCAGTACTTC. This chain uses TRBV7-3 with TRBJ2-7; 7 bases map to TRBD1. The CDR3 is 17 amino acids. Per germline, CDR1 SGHTA and CDR2 FQGTGA. Trimming cost V 2 bases and J 0 bases; bases outside gene matches: 10.

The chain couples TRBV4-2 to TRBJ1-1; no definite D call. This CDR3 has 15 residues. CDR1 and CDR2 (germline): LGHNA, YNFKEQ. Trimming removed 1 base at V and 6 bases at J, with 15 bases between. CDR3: CASSQVSVLLSEAFF. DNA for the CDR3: TGTGCCAGCAGCCAAGTATCCGTTCTTCTATCTGAAGCTTTCTTT.

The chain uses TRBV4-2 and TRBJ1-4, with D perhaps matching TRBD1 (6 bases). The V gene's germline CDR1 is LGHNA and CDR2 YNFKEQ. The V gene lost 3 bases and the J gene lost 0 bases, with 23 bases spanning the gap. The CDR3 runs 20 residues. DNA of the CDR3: TGTGCCAGCAGCCAGAGGGGGGGAGACAAAAGCAGCACAACTAATGAAAAACTGTTTTTT. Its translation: CASSQRGGDKSSTTNEKLFF.

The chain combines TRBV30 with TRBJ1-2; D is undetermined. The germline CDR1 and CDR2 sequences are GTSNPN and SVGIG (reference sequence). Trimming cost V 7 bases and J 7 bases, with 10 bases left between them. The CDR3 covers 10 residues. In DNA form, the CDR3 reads TGTGCCTCAAAGGGAGGTGGCTACACCTTC. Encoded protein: CASKGGGYTF.

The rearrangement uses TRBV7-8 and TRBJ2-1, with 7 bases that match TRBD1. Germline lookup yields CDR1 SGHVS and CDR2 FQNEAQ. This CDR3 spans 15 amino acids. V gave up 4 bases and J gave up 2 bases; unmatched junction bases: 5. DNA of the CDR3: TGTGCCAGCAGCTCGACAGGGATGGCCTACAATGAGCAGTTCTTC. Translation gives CASSSTGMAYNEQFF.

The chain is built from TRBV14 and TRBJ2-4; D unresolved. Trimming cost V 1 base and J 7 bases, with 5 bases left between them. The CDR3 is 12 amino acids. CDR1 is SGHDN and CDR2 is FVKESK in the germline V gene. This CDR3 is CASSQGPNIQYF. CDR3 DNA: TGTGCCAGCAGCCAAGGGCCGAACATTCAGTACTTC.

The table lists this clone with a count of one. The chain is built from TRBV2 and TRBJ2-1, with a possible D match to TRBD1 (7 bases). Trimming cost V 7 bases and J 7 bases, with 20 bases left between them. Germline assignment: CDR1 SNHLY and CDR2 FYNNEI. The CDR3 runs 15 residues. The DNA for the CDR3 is TGTGCCAGCAAGGGGTGGGGGGACAGACGGAATGAGCAGTTCTTC. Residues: CASKGWGDRRNEQFF.

The DNA for the CDR3 is TGTGCCAGCAGTTATCGGCCAGGGTCTATGGTGGAGACCCAGTACTTC. Translated: CASSYRPGSMVETQYF. The chain links TRBV6-5 to TRBJ2-5; perhaps TRBD1 as D (5 bases). V lost 3 bases and J lost 5, with 19 bases in between. This CDR3 comprises 16 residues. The germline V gene has CDR1 MNHEY and CDR2 SVGAGI.

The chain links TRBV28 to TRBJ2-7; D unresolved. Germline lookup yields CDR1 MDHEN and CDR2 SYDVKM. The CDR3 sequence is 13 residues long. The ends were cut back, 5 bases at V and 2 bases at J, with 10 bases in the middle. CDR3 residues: CASSVRGTYEQYF. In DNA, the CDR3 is TGTGCCAGCAGTGTCCGCGGCACCTACGAGCAGTACTTC.

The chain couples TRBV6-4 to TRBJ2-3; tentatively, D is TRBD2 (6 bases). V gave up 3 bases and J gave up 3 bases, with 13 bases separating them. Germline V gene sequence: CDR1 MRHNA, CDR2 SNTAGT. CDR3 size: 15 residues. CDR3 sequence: CASSELGLQTDTQYF. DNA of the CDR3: TGTGCCAGCAGTGAGCTAGGACTACAAACAGATACGCAGTATTTT.

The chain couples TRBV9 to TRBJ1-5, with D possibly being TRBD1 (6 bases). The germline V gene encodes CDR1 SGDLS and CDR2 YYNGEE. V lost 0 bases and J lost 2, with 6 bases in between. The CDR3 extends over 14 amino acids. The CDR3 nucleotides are TGTGCCAGCAGCGTAGAGGGGGGCAATCAGCCCCAGCATTTT. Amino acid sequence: CASSVEGGNQPQHF. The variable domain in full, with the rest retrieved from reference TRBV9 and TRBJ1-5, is DSGVTQTPKHLITATGQRVTLRCSPRSGDLSVYWYQQSLDQGLQFLIQYYNGEERAKGNILERFSAQQFPDLHSELNLSSLELGDSALYFCASSVEGGNQPQHFGDGTRLSIL.

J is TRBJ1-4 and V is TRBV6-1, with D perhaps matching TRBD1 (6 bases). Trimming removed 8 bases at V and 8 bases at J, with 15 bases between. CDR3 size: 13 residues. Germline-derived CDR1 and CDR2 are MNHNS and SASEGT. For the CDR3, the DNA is TGTGCCAGCGCATTCGACAGGCGGGAAAAACTGTTTTTT. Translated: CASAFDRREKLFF.

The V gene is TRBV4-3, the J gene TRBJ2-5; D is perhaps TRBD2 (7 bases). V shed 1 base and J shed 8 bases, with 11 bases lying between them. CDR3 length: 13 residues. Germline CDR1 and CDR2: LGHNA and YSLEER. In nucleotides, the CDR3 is TGCGCCAGCAGCCAAGGGGAGGGGGGTACCCAGTACTTC. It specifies CASSQGEGGTQYF.

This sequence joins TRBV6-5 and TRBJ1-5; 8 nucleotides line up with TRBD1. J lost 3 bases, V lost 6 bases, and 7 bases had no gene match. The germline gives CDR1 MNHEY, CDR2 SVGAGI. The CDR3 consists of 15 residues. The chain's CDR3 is CASSLQGDLNQPQHF. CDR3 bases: TGTGCCAGCAGCCTACAGGGGGATCTCAATCAGCCCCAGCATTTT.

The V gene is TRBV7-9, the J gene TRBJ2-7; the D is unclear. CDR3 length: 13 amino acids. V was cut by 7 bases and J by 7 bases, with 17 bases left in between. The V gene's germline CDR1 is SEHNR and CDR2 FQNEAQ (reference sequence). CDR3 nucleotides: TGTGCCAGCATACGAGACTCGTCGAGTGAGCAGTACTTC. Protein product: CASIRDSSSEQYF.